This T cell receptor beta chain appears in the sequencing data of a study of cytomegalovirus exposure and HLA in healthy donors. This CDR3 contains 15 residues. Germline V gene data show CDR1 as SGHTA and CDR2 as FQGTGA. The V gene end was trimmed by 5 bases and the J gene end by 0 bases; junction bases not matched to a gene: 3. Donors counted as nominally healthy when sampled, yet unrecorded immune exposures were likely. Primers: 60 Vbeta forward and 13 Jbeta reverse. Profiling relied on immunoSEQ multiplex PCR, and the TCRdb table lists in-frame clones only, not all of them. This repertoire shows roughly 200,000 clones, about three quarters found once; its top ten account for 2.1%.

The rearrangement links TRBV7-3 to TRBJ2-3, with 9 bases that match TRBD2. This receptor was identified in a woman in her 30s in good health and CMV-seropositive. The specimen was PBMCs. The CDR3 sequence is CASSERGASTDTQYF. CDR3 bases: TGTGCCAGCAGCGAGCGGGGGGCGAGCACAGATACGCAGTATTTT.